These T cell receptor beta chains were read from a single sample in a study of blood T cell repertoires in COVID-19. Repertoires were generated with immunoSEQ multiplex PCR, while TCRdb's copy carries only in-frame clones and drops some. Of over 250,000 clones in the sample, 83% were seen once. Sequences were obtained from peripheral blood. The receptor source for this set is a woman aged 45-59 years who had recovered from COVID-19. CDR3s include the opening cysteine and the closing phenylalanine or tryptophan. D genes are given only for firm matches. Expanded clones get a size class; other rows say once, few or many, or leave the size out.

v_call	j_call	clone_size	d_call	cdr3_aa	cdr3_nt
TRBV4-2	TRBJ2-2	-	TRBD2	CASSQTGTSGNTGELFF	TGTGCCAGCAGCCAAACCGGGACTAGCGGCAACACCGGGGAGCTGTTTTTT
TRBV7-9	TRBJ2-1	-	TRBD1	CALQGARDEQFF	TGTGCCTTACAGGGGGCGCGCGATGAGCAGTTCTTC
TRBV19	TRBJ2-2	-	TRBD1	CASTPSRTGGAGELFF	TGTGCCAGCACTCCGTCCAGGACAGGGGGTGCCGGGGAGCTGTTTTTT
TRBV30	TRBJ2-7	-	TRBD1	CAWSVPVGGKLGDEQYF	TGTGCCTGGAGTGTACCGGTAGGGGGCAAACTCGGCGACGAGCAGTACTTC
TRBV11-2	TRBJ2-6	-	TRBD1	CASSFYSRQGVYGANVLTF	TGTGCCAGCAGCTTCTATTCCCGGCAGGGGGTTTATGGGGCCAACGTCCTGACTTTC
TRBV19	TRBJ2-1	-	-	CASSKDSSYNEQFF	TGTGCCAGTAGTAAGGACAGCTCCTACAATGAGCAGTTCTTC
TRBV5-1	TRBJ1-2	-	-	CASSLGVLDRLYGYTF	TGCGCCAGCAGCTTGGGAGTCCTAGATCGCCTCTATGGCTACACCTTC
TRBV28	TRBJ2-2	-	TRBD1	CASRTGTVTGELFF	TGTGCCAGCAGAACCGGGACAGTAACCGGGGAGCTGTTTTTT
TRBV15	TRBJ1-6	-	TRBD1	CATSRDQDREYSPLHF	TGTGCCACCAGCAGAGATCAGGACAGGGAGTATTCACCCCTCCACTTT
TRBV3-1/TRBV3-2	TRBJ2-5	-	TRBD2	CASSRTSGESQETQYF	TGTGCCAGCAGCCGCACTAGCGGGGAGAGCCAAGAGACCCAGTACTTC
TRBV24-1	TRBJ2-5	-	TRBD2	CATSDRTSGAGETQYF	TGTGCCACCAGTGACCGGACTAGCGGGGCAGGCGAGACCCAGTACTTC
TRBV4-2	TRBJ2-3	once	-	CASSQDPTDTQYF	TGTGCCAGCAGCCAAGACCCAACAGATACGCAGTATTTT
TRBV7-2	TRBJ2-3	-	TRBD2	CASSPRLAGEGTDTQYF	TGTGCCAGCAGCCCCCGACTAGCGGGGGAAGGCACAGATACGCAGTATTTT
TRBV5-6	TRBJ2-5	once	TRBD2	CASSLLAGVQETQYF	TGTGCCAGCAGCTTGCTAGCGGGGGTCCAAGAGACCCAGTACTTC
TRBV6-5	TRBJ1-4	-	-	CASSYSFGTSNEKLFF	TGTGCCAGCAGTTACTCCTTCGGGACAAGCAATGAAAAACTGTTTTTT
TRBV25-1	TRBJ1-2	-	-	CASSEWGVLYGYTF	TGTGCCAGCAGTGAATGGGGGGTACTCTATGGCTACACCTTC
TRBV7-9	TRBJ2-1	once	TRBD1	CASSAGTGLYNEQFF	TGTGCCAGCAGCGCCGGGACAGGGCTCTACAATGAGCAGTTCTTC
TRBV6-5	TRBJ1-1	-	-	CASRPQVNTEAFF	TGTGCCAGCAGGCCACAGGTGAACACTGAAGCTTTCTTT
TRBV7-2	TRBJ1-1	-	-	CASSLVAGANTEAFF	TGTGCCAGCAGCTTAGTGGCCGGAGCAAACACTGAAGCTTTCTTT
TRBV2	TRBJ2-2	-	-	CASSEVGVGTGELFF	TGTGCCAGCAGTGAAGTAGGGGTGGGCACCGGGGAGCTGTTTTTT
TRBV28	TRBJ2-2	-	-	CASSSEVNTGELFF	TGTGCCAGCAGCTCCGAGGTAAACACCGGGGAGCTGTTTTTT
TRBV5-1	TRBJ2-6	-	TRBD1	CASSPGGQGLEGANVLTF	TGCGCCAGCAGCCCGGGGGGACAGGGGTTGGAAGGGGCCAACGTCCTGACTTTC
TRBV28	TRBJ2-7	-	-	CASSLLEGPPKYEQYF	TGTGCCAGCAGTTTATTGGAGGGGCCTCCCAAGTACGAGCAGTACTTC
TRBV19	TRBJ1-2	-	-	CASSQGPLSPNYGYTF	TGTGCCAGTAGTCAGGGGCCGTTATCTCCTAACTATGGCTACACCTTC
TRBV10-1	TRBJ2-7	-	-	CASSGIFSGPIYEQYF	TGCGCCAGCAGTGGGATTTTTTCAGGGCCCATCTACGAGCAGTACTTC
TRBV11-2	TRBJ2-7	once	TRBD1	CASSPDRFHEQYF	TGTGCCAGCAGCCCGGACAGGTTCCACGAGCAGTACTTC
TRBV27	TRBJ1-4	few	TRBD1	CASSTLGSGQGEKLFF	TGTGCCAGCAGTACCCTTGGGAGTGGACAGGGAGAAAAACTGTTTTTT
TRBV7-9	TRBJ1-2	-	-	CASMEGGYTF	TGTGCCAGCATGGAGGGGGGCTACACCTTC
TRBV7-2	TRBJ1-4	-	-	CASRRDSLINEKLFF	TGTGCCAGCAGGCGAGACAGCCTAATCAATGAAAAACTGTTTTTT
TRBV5-1	TRBJ1-2	few	-	CASSESGTGGYTF	TGCGCCAGCAGCGAGTCCGGGACTGGGGGCTACACCTTC
TRBV28	TRBJ2-3	-	-	CASRRPSADTQYF	TGTGCCAGCAGGAGACCCAGCGCAGATACGCAGTATTTT
TRBV29-1	TRBJ2-3	-	-	CSAKGGGTDTQYF	TGCAGCGCTAAGGGGGGGGGCACAGATACGCAGTATTTT
TRBV5-4	TRBJ2-1	once	-	CASSLGEHEQFF	TGTGCCAGCAGCTTGGGGGAGCATGAGCAGTTCTTC
TRBV7-2	TRBJ2-7	-	TRBD2	CASSLGTSGTYEQYF	TGTGCCAGCAGCTTAGGGACTAGCGGCACCTACGAGCAGTACTTC
TRBV18	TRBJ2-5	-	-	CASSPLRVGTQYF	TGTGCCAGCTCACCACTACGGGTCGGGACCCAGTACTTC
TRBV11-2	TRBJ2-1	-	-	CASSLVAARGEQFF	TGTGCCAGCAGCTTAGTGGCGGCGCGGGGTGAGCAGTTCTTC
TRBV15	TRBJ2-7	-	TRBD2	CATSRSSGRGYEQYF	TGTGCCACCAGCAGATCTAGCGGGAGGGGGTACGAGCAGTACTTC
TRBV7-8	TRBJ2-5	-	-	CASSYSLGGGLETQYF	TGTGCCAGCAGCTACTCTTTGGGAGGAGGTTTAGAGACCCAGTACTTC
TRBV6-5	TRBJ2-1	-	TRBD2	CASSYSVGGYNEQFF	TGTGCCAGCAGTTACTCGGTGGGAGGGTACAATGAGCAGTTCTTC
TRBV7-2	TRBJ1-6	few	-	CASSLAQGPLHF	TGTGCCAGCAGCTTAGCCCAGGGGCCCCTCCACTTT
TRBV18	TRBJ2-5	-	TRBD1	CASAQGVGQETQYF	TGTGCCAGCGCACAGGGGGTCGGCCAAGAGACCCAGTACTTC
TRBV12-3/TRBV12-4	TRBJ1-2	few	-	CASSLTGNYGYTF	TGTGCCAGCAGCCTGACAGGAAACTATGGCTACACCTTC
TRBV4-3	TRBJ1-1	-	-	CASSHVLGNTEAFF	TGCGCCAGCAGCCATGTCCTGGGCAACACTGAAGCTTTCTTT